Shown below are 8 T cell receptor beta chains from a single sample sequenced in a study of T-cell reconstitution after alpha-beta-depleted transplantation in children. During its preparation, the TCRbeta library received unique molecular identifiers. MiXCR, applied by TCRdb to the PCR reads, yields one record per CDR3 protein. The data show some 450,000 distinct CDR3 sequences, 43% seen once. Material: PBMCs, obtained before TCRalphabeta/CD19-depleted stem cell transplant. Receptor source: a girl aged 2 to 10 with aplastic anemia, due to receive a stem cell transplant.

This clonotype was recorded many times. CDR3 DNA: TGTGCCAGCAGTTCCAGGACTAGCGGGAGGCTTCTCACCGGGGAGCTGTTTTTT. It yields the protein CASSSRTSGRLLTGELFF. This chain uses TRBV28 with TRBJ2-2, with 14 bases that match TRBD2. Germline CDR1 is MDHEN and CDR2 is SYDVKM. Germline trimming cut 4 bases from V and 4 bases from J; bases unmatched to any gene: 8. The CDR3 covers 18 residues.

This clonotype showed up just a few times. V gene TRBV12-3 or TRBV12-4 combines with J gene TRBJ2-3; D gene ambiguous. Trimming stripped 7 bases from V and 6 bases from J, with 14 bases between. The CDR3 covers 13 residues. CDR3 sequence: CASTINPADTQYF. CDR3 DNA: TGTGCCAGCACCATTAATCCTGCGGATACGCAGTATTTT.

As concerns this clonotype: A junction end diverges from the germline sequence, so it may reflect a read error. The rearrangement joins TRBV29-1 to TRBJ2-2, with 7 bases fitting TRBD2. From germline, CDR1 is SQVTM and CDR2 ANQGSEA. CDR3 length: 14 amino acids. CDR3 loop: CSGAGGTNTGELFF. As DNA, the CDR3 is TGCAGCGGTGCCGGGGGGACGAACACTGGGGAGCTGTTTTTT.

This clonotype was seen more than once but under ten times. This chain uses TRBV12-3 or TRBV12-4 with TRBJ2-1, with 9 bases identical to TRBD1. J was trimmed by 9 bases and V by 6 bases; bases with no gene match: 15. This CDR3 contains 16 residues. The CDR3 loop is CASSFYRGQRLGEQFF. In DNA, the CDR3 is TGTGCCAGCAGCTTCTACAGGGGGCAAAGGCTGGGTGAGCAGTTCTTC.

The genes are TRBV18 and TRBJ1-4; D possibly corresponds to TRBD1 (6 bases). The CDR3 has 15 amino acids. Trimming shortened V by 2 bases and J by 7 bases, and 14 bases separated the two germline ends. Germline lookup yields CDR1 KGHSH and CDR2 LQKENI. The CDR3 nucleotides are TGTGCCAGCTCACCAAGCAGGGGAGATCGTGAAAAACTGTTTTTT. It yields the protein CASSPSRGDREKLFF.

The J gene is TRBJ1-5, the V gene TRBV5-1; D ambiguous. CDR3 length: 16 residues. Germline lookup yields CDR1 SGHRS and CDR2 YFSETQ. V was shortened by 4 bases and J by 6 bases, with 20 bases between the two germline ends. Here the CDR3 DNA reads TGCGCCAGCAGCCCACCCGGCCCCCCGGAAGGTCAGCCCCAGCATTTT. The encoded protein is CASSPPGPPEGQPQHF.

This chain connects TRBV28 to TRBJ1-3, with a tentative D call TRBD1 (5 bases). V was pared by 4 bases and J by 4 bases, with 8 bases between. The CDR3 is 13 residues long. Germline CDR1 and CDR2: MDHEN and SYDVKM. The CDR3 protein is CASSSGTGNTIYF. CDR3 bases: TGTGCCAGCAGTTCGGGGACGGGAAACACCATATATTTT.

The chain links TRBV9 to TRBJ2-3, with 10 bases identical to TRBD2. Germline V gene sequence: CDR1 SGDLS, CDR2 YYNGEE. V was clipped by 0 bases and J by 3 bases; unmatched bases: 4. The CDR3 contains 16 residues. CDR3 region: CASSVASGGFTDTQYF. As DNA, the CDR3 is TGTGCCAGCAGCGTAGCTAGCGGGGGTTTTACAGATACGCAGTATTTT.